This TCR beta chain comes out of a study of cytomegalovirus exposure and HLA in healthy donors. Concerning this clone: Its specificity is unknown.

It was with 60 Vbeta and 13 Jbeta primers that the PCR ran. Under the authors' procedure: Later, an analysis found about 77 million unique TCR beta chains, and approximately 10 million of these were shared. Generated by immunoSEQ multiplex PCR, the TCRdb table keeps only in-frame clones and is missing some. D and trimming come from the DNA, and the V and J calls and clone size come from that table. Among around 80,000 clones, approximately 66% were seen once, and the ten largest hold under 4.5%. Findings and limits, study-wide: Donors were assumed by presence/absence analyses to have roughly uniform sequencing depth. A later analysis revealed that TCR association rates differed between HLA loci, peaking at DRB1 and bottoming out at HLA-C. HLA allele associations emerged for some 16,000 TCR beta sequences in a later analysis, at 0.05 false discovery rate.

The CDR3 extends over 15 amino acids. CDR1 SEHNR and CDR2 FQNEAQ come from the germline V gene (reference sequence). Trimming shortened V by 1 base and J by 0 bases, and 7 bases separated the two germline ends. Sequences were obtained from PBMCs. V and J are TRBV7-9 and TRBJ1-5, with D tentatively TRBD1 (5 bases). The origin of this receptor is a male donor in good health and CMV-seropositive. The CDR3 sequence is CASSLGGYSNQPQHF. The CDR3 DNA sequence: TGTGCCAGCAGCTTAGGGGGCTATAGCAATCAGCCCCAGCATTTT.